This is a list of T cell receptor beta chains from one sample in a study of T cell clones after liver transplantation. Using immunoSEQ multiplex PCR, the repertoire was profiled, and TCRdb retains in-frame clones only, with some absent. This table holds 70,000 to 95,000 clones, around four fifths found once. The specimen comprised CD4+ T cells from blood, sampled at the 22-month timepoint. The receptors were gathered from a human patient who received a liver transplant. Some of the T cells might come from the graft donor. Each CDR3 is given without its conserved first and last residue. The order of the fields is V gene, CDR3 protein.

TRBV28,ASSPSGARDEKLF
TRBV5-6,ASSLPTGGREKLF
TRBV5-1,ASSFGQNTDTQY
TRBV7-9,ASSLTGRSDTQY
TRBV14,ASSQIYGTGYNEQF
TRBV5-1,ASSLTGTGANVLT
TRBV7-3,ASSSSRNNEQF
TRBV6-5,ASSYYRGGSYEQY
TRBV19,ASRYRTGTISNQPQH
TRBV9,ASSVGLKKDYGYT
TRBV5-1,ASSSRTGGYEQY
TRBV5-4,ASSHEDRPQH
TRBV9,ASSGGRITDTQY
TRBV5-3,ARSWEKDGEQY
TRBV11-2,ASSSQSRAVNEQF
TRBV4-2,ASSQERTSVNNEQF
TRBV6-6,ASSYLTQGKSGYT
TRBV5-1,ASSFRGQGLTGELF
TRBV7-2,ASSLFPIGSAKNIQY
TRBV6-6,ASSYGGYSNQPQH
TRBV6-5,ASSYLPLAEQY
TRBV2,ASSPGTGAPRY
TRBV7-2,ASSYPTSTQY
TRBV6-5,ASNPLGEGSNEQF
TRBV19,ASTGFLNEQF
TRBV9,ASSVESGSSYEQY
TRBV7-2,ASSPGGLQRGYT
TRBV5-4,ASRGTGSLGANVLT
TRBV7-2,ASSLALDRVYGYT
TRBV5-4,ASSLFGTEKAQF
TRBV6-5,ASSYSKGSYNEQF
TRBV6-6,ASSFQQGAGDQPQH
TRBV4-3,ASSQEGRLGGYT
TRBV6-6,ASRGDGSSYEQY
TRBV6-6,ASSYRGYGYT
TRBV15,ATSPMGSQTYEQY
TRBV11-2,ASSSQGLAPYEQY
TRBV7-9,ASSLARTGTYEQY
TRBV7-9,ASSLQDLLSGGYT
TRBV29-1,SVKQGVYEQY